This section outlines one TCR beta chain sequence together with its context. CDR3 size: 15 residues. CDR1 and CDR2 from the germline V gene are MNHEY and SMNVEV (reference sequence). V was pared by 5 bases and J by 2 bases, with 16 bases between. The data are from a study of blood T cell repertoires in COVID-19. On the study more broadly: The United States, Italy and Spain supplied acute and convalescent COVID-19 samples. T cells, B-cell-depleted T cells, or PBMCs supplied cDNA or gDNA.

Original data processing: It was from reference gene primer amplification that nucleated cell counts were estimated. The method was immunoSEQ multiplex PCR; TCRdb's version includes in-frame clones alone and lacks a portion of them. V and J calls plus clone size are reproduced from that table; the DNA served to infer D and trimming. The profile shows 150,000 to 200,000 clones, around nine tenths of them singletons. V is TRBV27 and J is TRBJ2-7; D gene uncertain. Input material: peripheral blood. The receptor comes from a woman between 65 and 79 years old with COVID-19, enrolled during active disease. The CDR3 sequence: CASSGRQEITYEQYF. CDR3 bases: TGTGCCAGCAGTGGGCGACAAGAAATAACCTACGAGCAGTACTTC.